This T cell receptor (beta chain) was identified in a study of cytomegalovirus exposure and HLA in healthy donors. In the study overall: A previous analysis identified more than 100 million unique TCR beta sequences derived from about 180 million T cells. For the approximately 360 genotyped donors, 75% to 90% fell within the Caucasian-associated ancestry cluster.

In the PCR, 60 Vbeta and 13 Jbeta primers were used. Clones were read by immunoSEQ multiplex PCR, and TCRdb kept only the in-frame ones, dropping some. Seen in this sample are 100,000 to 150,000 clones; the ten most common clones hold more than 0.9%. The junction had 8 bases not matched to a gene; V was cut back by 5 bases and J by 1 base. CDR1 and CDR2 (germline): SGHRS, YFSETQ. The CDR3 is 18 amino acids. The chain uses TRBV5-1 and TRBJ2-1; TRBD2 agrees at 14 bases. Sequencing was carried out using PBMCs. This clonotype originated in a man younger than 30 in good health and CMV-seronegative. The CDR3 DNA reads TGCGCCAGCAGTCCAGGACTAGCGGGGGGCTTATCCTACAATGAGCAGTTCTTC. It specifies CASSPGLAGGLSYNEQFF.